A single T cell receptor (beta chain) is shown here with its context. No antigen is known for it. This sample stems from a study of post-analysis software for immune sequencing data. Background on the study: As for disease course, relapsing-remitting, secondary progressive and progressive-relapsing multiple sclerosis were all included. Study-wide points: The five TRBV segments detected at higher frequency in patients than in controls included TRBV5-6, TRBV5-1 and TRBV20-1. Under the F measure, samples that were prepared in one batch clustered strongly together. Normalized Chao1 diversity in multiple sclerosis patients fell significantly below that of controls.

Trimming cost V 0 bases and J 6 bases; bases outside gene matches: 9. The germline gives CDR1 SGHTA, CDR2 FQGNSA. The CDR3 has 16 amino acids. Built from TCR beta cDNA, the libraries had unique molecular identifiers in them. A population of about 0.95 to 10 million T cells gave rise to about half a million cDNA molecules. From the PCR reads, TCRdb called clonotypes with MiXCR, one entry per CDR3 protein. The data show approximately 360,000 distinct CDR3 sequences, about a third seen once. This TCR was sampled from a girl aged 5-17 years with multiple sclerosis. The chain carries TRBV7-2 and TRBJ2-3, with 7 bases lining up with TRBD2. The specimen was blood. The CDR3 DNA is TGTGCCAGCAGCTTAGCTCACGGGGGGATCTTCGATACGCAGTATTTT. It codes for CASSLAHGGIFDTQYF.